This entry describes one TCR beta chain. Its antigen is not identified. The data were obtained in a study of T cell responses to AZD1222 COVID-19 vaccine. Study-wide results and limits: Close to half of spike-specific TCRs reportedly recognize unmutated variant regions. Donors in the cohort were predominantly white British and more often female, and clonal diversity was possibly underestimated. All repertoire sampling was performed exclusively after the peak T cell response. When two AZD1222 doses had been given, Spike-specific TCR breadth and depth rose.

Sequencing was performed with immunoSEQ multiplex PCR; in TCRdb, only in-frame clones are kept and a portion is missing. The sample lists about 140,000 clones, around 90% occurring once. The specimen was peripheral blood, collected 28 days after the second dose of the MenACWY control vaccine. This clonotype was sampled from an adult who received the MenACWY meningococcal vaccine as a control.

The CDR3 DNA sequence: TGCGCCAGCAGCCAAGATCAGGGCGGCTACACGAATGAGCAGTTCTTC. Protein: CASSQDQGGYTNEQFF. This chain joins TRBV4-3 and TRBJ2-1; tentative D call: TRBD1 (5 bases). From germline, CDR1 is LGHNA and CDR2 YSLEER. The CDR3 extends over 16 amino acids. The ends were cut back, 0 bases at V and 7 bases at J, with 16 bases in the middle.